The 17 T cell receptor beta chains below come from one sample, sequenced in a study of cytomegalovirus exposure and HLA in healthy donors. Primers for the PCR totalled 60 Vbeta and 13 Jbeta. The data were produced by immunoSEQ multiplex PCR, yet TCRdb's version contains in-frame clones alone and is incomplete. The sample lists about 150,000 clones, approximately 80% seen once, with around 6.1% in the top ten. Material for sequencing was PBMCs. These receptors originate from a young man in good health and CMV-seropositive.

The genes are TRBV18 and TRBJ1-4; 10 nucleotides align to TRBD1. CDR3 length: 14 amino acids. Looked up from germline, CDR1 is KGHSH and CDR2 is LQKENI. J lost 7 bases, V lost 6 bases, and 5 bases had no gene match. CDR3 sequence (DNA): TGTGCCAGCTCCCCGGGACAGGGGACTGAAAAACTGTTTTTT. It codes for CASSPGQGTEKLFF.

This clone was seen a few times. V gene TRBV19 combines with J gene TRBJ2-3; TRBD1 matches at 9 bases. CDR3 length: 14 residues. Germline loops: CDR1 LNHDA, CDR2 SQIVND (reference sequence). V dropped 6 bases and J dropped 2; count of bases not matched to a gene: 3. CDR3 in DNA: TGTGCCAGTAGGGGACAGGGCGACACAGATACGCAGTATTTT. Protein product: CASRGQGDTDTQYF.

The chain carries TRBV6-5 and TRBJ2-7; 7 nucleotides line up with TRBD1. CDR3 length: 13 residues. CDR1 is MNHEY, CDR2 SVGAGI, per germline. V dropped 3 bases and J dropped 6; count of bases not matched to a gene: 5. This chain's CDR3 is CASSYRTGGEQYF. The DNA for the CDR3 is TGTGCCAGCAGTTATAGGACAGGCGGCGAGCAGTACTTC.

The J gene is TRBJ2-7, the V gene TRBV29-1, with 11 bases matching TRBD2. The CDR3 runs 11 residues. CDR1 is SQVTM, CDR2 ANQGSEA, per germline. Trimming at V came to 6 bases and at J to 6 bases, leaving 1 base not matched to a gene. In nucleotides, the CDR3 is TGCAGCGTCCTAGCGGGAGGCGAGCAGTACTTC. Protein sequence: CSVLAGGEQYF.

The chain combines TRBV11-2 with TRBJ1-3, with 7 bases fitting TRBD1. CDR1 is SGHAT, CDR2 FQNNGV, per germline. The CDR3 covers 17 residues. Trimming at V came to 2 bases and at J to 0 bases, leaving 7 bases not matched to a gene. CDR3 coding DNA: TGTGCCAGCAGCTTAACCGGACAGGCTCCCTCTGGAAACACCATATATTTT. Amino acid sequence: CASSLTGQAPSGNTIYF.

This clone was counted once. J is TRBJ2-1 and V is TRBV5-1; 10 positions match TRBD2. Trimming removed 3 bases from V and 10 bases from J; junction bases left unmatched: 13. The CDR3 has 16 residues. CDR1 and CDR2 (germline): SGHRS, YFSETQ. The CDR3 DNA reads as TGCGCCAGCAGCTCTAGTCTAGCGGGGGCACGAGAGGAGCAGTTCTTC. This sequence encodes CASSSSLAGAREEQFF.

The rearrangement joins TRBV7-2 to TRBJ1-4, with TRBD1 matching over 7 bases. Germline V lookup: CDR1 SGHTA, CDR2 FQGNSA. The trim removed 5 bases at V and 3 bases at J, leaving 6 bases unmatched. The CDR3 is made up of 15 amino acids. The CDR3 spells CASSTQGMPNEKLFF. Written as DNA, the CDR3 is TGTGCCAGCAGCACACAGGGGATGCCTAATGAAAAACTGTTTTTT.

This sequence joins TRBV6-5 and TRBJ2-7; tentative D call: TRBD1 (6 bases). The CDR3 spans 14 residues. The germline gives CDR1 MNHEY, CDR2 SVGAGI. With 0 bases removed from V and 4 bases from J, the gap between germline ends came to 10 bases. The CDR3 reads CASSYSAGVYEQYF. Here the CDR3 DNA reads TGTGCCAGCAGTTACTCGGCAGGGGTATACGAGCAGTACTTC.

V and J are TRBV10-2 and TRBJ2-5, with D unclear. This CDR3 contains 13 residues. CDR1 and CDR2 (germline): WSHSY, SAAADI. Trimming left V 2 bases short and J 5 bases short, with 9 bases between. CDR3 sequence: CASSELTRETQYF. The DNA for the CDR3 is TGCGCCAGCAGTGAGCTCACCCGGGAGACCCAGTACTTC.

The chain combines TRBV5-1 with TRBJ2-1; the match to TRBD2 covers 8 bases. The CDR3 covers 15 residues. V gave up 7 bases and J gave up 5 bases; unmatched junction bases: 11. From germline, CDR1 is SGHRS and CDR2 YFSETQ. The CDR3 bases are TGCGCCAGCGATAAGGGACTAGTATATGACAATGAGCAGTTCTTC. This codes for CASDKGLVYDNEQFF.

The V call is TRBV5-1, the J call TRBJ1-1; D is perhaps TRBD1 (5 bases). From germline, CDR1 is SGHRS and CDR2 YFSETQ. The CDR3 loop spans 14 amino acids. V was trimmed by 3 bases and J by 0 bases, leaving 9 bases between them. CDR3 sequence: CASSSRQLNTEAFF. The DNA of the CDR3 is TGCGCCAGCAGCTCTCGACAGTTGAACACTGAAGCTTTCTTT.

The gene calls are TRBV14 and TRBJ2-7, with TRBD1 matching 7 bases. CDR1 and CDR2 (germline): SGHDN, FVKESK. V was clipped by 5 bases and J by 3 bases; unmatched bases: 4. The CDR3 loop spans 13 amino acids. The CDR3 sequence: CASSYGTVYEQYF. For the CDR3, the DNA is TGTGCCAGCAGCTATGGGACAGTCTACGAGCAGTACTTC.

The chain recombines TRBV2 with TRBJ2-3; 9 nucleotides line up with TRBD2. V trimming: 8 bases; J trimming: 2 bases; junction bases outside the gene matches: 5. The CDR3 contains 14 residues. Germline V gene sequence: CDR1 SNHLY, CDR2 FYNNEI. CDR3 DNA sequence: TGTGCCAGCTCCCGGACTAGCGCCACAGATACGCAGTATTTT. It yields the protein CASSRTSATDTQYF.

The CDR3 reads CASSMDLDSYEQYF. CDR3 DNA: TGTGCCAGTAGTATGGATCTAGACAGCTACGAGCAGTACTTC. V gene TRBV19 combines with J gene TRBJ2-7; tentative D call: TRBD1 (5 bases). This CDR3 contains 14 residues. Germline V gene data show CDR1 as LNHDA and CDR2 as SQIVND (reference sequence). V lost 3 bases, J lost 3 bases, and 12 bases lay in between.

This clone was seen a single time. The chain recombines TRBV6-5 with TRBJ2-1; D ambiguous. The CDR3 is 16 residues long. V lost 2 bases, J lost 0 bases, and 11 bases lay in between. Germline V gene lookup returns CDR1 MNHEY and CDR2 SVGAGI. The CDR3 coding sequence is TGTGCCAGCAGTTACGCCGGGTATAGCTCCTACAATGAGCAGTTCTTC. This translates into CASSYAGYSSYNEQFF.

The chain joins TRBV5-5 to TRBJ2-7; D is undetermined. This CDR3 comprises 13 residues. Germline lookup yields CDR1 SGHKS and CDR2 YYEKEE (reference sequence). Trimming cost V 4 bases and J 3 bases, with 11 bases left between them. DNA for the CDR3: TGTGCCAGCAGCAAGCAACAGAGCTACGAGCAGTACTTC. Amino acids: CASSKQQSYEQYF. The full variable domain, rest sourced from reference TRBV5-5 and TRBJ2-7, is DAGVTQSPTHLIKTRGQQVTLRCSPISGHKSVSWYQQVLGQGPQFIFQYYEKEERGRGNFPDRFSARQFPNYSSELNVNALLLGDSALYLCASSKQQSYEQYFGPGTRLTVT.

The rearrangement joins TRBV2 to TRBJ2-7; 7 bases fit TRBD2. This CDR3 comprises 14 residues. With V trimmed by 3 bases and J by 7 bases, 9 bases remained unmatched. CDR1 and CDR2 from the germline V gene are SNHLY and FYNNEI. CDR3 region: CASSEVAGLGEQYF. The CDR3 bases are TGTGCCAGCAGTGAGGTAGCGGGCCTTGGGGAGCAGTACTTC.